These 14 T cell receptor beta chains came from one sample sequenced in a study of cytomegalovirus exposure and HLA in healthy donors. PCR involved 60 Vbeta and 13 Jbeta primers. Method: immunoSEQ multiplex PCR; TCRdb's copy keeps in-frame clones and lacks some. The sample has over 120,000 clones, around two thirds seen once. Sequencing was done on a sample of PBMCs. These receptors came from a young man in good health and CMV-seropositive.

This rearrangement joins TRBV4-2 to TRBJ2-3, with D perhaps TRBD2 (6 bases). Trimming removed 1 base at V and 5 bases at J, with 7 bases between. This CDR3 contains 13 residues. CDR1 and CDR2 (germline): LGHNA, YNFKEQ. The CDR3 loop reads CASSQGGLDTQYF. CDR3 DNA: TGTGCCAGCAGCCAAGGGGGACTAGATACGCAGTATTTT.

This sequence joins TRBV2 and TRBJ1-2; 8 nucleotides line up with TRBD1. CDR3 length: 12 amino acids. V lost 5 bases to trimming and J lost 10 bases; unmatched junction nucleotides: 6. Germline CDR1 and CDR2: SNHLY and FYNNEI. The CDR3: CASSPRTGNYTF. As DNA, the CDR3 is TGTGCCAGCAGTCCCCGGACAGGGAACTACACCTTC.

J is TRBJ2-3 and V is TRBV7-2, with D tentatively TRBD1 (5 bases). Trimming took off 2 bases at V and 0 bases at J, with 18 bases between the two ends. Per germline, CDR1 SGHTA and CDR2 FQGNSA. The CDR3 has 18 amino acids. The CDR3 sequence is CASSLRVSGQGSTDTQYF. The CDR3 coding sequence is TGTGCCAGCAGCTTACGGGTGTCGGGCCAGGGAAGCACAGATACGCAGTATTTT.

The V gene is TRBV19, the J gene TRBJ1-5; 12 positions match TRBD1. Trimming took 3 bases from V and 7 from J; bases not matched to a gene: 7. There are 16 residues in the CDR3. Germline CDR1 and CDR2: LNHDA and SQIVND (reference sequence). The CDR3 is CASSIIGTGGGQPQHF. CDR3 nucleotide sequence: TGTGCCAGTAGTATTATCGGGACAGGGGGCGGACAGCCCCAGCATTTT.

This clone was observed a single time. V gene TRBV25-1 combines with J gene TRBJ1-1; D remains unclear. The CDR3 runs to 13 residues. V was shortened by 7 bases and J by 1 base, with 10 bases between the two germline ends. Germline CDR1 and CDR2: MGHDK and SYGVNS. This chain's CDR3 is CASTGVGNTEAFF. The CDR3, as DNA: TGTGCCAGCACCGGAGTCGGGAACACTGAAGCTTTCTTT.

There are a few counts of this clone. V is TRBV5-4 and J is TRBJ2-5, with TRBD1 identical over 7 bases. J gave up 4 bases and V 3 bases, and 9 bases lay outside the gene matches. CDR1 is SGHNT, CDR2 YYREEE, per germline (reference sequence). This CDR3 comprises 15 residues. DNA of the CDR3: TGTGCCAGCAGCTCTGGGACAGCGATAGGAGAGACCCAGTACTTC. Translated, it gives CASSSGTAIGETQYF.

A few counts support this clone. CDR3 protein: CASSRDRAGANVLTF. The CDR3 DNA sequence: TGTGCCAGCAGCCGAGACAGGGCTGGGGCCAACGTCCTGACTTTC. The chain has TRBV7-9 and TRBJ2-6; TRBD1 agrees at 7 bases. This CDR3 region has 15 residues. V lost 5 bases to trimming and J lost 2 bases; unmatched junction nucleotides: 3. Per germline, CDR1 SEHNR and CDR2 FQNEAQ (reference sequence).

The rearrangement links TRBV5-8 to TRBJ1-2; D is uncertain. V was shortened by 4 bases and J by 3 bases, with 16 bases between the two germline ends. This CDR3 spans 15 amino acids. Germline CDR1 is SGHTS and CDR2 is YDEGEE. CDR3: CASSPRLTGYYGYTF. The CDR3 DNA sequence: TGTGCCAGCAGCCCTAGACTAACGGGGTACTATGGCTACACCTTC. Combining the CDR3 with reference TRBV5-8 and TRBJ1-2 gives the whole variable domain EAGVTQSPTHLIKTRGQQATLRCSPISGHTSVYWYQQALGLGLQFLLWYDEGEERNRGNFPPRFSGRQFPNYSSELNVNALELEDSALYLCASSPRLTGYYGYTFGSGTRLTVV.

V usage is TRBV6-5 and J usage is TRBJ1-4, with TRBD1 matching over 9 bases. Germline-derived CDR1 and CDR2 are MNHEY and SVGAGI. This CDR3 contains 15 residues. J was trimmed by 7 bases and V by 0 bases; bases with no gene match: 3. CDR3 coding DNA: TGTGCCAGCAGTTACTCGCCACAGGGGGCTGAAAAACTGTTTTTT. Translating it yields CASSYSPQGAEKLFF.

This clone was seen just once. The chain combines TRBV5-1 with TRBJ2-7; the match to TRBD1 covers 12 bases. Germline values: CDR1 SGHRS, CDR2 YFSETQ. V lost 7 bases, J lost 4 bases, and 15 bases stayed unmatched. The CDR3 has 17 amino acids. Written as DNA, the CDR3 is TGCGCCAGCGTCCGGGGGACAGGGGGCCCATCAGCTTACGAGCAGTACTTC. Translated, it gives CASVRGTGGPSAYEQYF.

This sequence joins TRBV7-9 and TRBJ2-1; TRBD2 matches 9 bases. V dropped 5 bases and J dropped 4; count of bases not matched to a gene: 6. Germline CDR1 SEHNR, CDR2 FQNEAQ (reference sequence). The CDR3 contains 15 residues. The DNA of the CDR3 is TGTGCCAGCAGCCAGATAGCGGGGGCATACAATGAGCAGTTCTTC. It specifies CASSQIAGAYNEQFF.

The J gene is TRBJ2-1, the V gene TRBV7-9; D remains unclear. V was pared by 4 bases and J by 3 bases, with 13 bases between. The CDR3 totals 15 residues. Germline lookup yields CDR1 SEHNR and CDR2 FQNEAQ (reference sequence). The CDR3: CASSSSRSYYNEQFF. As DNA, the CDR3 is TGTGCCAGCAGCTCCTCGCGGAGTTACTACAATGAGCAGTTCTTC. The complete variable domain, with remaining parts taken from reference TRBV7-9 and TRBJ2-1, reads DTGVSQNPRHKITKRGQNVTFRCDPISEHNRLYWYRQTLGQGPEFLTYFQNEAQLEKSRLLSDRFSAERPKGSFSTLEIQRTEQGDSAMYLCASSSSRSYYNEQFFGPGTRLTVL.

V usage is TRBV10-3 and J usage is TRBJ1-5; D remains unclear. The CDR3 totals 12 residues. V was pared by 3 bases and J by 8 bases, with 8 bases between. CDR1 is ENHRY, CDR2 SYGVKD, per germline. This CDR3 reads CAISDLLEPQHF. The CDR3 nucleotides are TGTGCCATCAGTGATCTCTTAGAGCCCCAGCATTTT.

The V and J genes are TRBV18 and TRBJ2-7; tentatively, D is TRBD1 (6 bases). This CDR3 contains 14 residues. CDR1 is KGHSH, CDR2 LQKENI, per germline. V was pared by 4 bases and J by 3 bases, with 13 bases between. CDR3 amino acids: CASSLRDTIYEQYF. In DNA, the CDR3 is TGTGCCAGCTCACTCCGGGACACCATCTACGAGCAGTACTTC.